The 29 T cell receptor beta chains reported below all come from one sample, sequenced in a study of cytomegalovirus exposure and HLA in healthy donors. 13 Jbeta primers and 60 Vbeta primers were used for the PCR. Data came from immunoSEQ multiplex PCR; TCRdb stores just in-frame clones and leaves some out. The data include about 130,000 clones; the top ten clones carry under 3.5%. The sequenced material came from PBMCs. Source of these receptors: a man younger than 45 in good health and CMV-seronegative.

The chain carries TRBV7-8 and TRBJ2-1, with D maybe TRBD1 (5 bases). V lost 3 bases and J lost 1, with 10 bases in between. The germline V gene encodes CDR1 SGHVS and CDR2 FQNEAQ. The CDR3 is 15 residues long. CDR3 DNA: TGTGCCAGCAGCTTGGGGCTAGAGTCCTACAATGAGCAGTTCTTC. Translating it yields CASSLGLESYNEQFF.

The chain carries TRBV4-3 and TRBJ1-4; D gene ambiguous. The V and J ends lost 3 bases and 0 bases respectively, with 11 bases between them. This CDR3 is built from 16 residues. CDR1 is LGHNA and CDR2 is YSLEER in the germline V gene. This CDR3 reads CASSQDREATNEKLFF. In DNA form, the CDR3 reads TGCGCCAGCAGCCAGGACCGGGAAGCAACTAATGAAAAACTGTTTTTT.

This rearrangement joins TRBV2 to TRBJ2-7; 9 nucleotides agree with TRBD1. The CDR3 totals 17 residues. Germline V gene data show CDR1 as SNHLY and CDR2 as FYNNEI. J gave up 2 bases and V 2 bases, and 10 bases lay outside the gene matches. The CDR3 reads CASSEHYWDRVAYEQYF. In DNA, the CDR3 is TGTGCCAGCAGTGAACATTATTGGGACAGGGTCGCCTACGAGCAGTACTTC.

This chain joins TRBV5-4 and TRBJ2-3, with D tentatively TRBD2 (5 bases). The V gene lost 1 base and the J gene lost 2 bases, with 14 bases spanning the gap. Germline V gene sequence: CDR1 SGHNT, CDR2 YYREEE (reference sequence). The CDR3 totals 16 residues. CDR3 nucleotides: TGTGCCAGCAGCTTGTCTAGCCAAACCCTCACAGATACGCAGTATTTT. This sequence encodes CASSLSSQTLTDTQYF.

The chain carries TRBV19 and TRBJ1-6; D is uncertain. The CDR3 spans 16 residues. Germline V gene sequence: CDR1 LNHDA, CDR2 SQIVND (reference sequence). Trimming removed 3 bases at V and 10 bases at J, with 19 bases between. Here the CDR3 DNA reads TGTGCCAGTAGTATTTGGACCCCGAGACTATGGTCACCCCTCCACTTT. Amino acids: CASSIWTPRLWSPLHF.

V and J are TRBV29-1 and TRBJ1-5; 7 bases align to TRBD1. Germline V gene data show CDR1 as SQVTM and CDR2 as ANQGSEA. With V trimmed by 5 bases and J by 1 base, 5 bases remained unmatched. CDR3 length equals 14 residues. The CDR3 sequence is CSVMTGPSNQPQHF. In nucleotides, the CDR3 is TGCAGCGTTATGACAGGGCCGAGCAATCAGCCCCAGCATTTT. The complete variable domain, with remaining parts taken from reference TRBV29-1 and TRBJ1-5, reads SAVISQKPSRDICQRGTSLTIQCQVDSQVTMMFWYRQQPGQSLTLIATANQGSEATYESGFVIDKFPISRPNLTFSTLTVSNMSPEDSSIYLCSVMTGPSNQPQHFGDGTRLSIL.

Here the CDR3 reads CSVEEQGIGELFF. CDR3 in DNA: TGCAGCGTTGAGGAACAGGGGATCGGGGAGCTGTTTTTT. The genes are TRBV29-1 and TRBJ2-2, with 7 nucleotides matching TRBD1. CDR3 size: 13 residues. V dropped 3 bases and J dropped 7; count of bases not matched to a gene: 5. CDR1 SQVTM and CDR2 ANQGSEA come from the germline V gene.

The chain is built from TRBV6-6 and TRBJ2-3; D gene ambiguous. The germline gives CDR1 MNHNY, CDR2 SVGAGI (reference sequence). The ends were cut back, 4 bases at V and 8 bases at J, with 13 bases in the middle. The CDR3 sequence is 13 residues long. The DNA of the CDR3 is TGTGCCAGCAGTTCCCCGACCCCGGGTACGCAGTATTTT. It translates to CASSSPTPGTQYF.

The chain uses TRBV7-2 and TRBJ1-1, with D perhaps TRBD1 (6 bases). V was clipped by 5 bases and J by 5 bases, with 12 bases between them. Germline CDR1 and CDR2: SGHTA and FQGNSA. The CDR3 contains 13 residues. Here the CDR3 reads CASSTGQKTEAFF. The DNA of the CDR3 is TGTGCCAGCAGCACTGGACAGAAAACTGAAGCTTTCTTT.

V gene TRBV7-9 combines with J gene TRBJ2-5; the match to TRBD2 covers 11 bases. Judging by the DNA end, TRBJ2-7 fits better; the J call may be wrong. This CDR3 has 18 amino acids. Germline CDR1 and CDR2: SEHNR and FQNEAQ (reference sequence). This chain's CDR3 is CASSRIYETSGVTYEQYF. The CDR3 DNA reads TGTGCCAGCAGCCGTATTTACGAGACTAGCGGGGTAACCTACGAGCAGTACTTC.

The chain has TRBV13 and TRBJ2-3, with D uncertain. The germline V and J ends were trimmed by 5 bases and 2 bases, with 23 bases remaining between them. The CDR3 has 18 amino acids. Germline CDR1 is PRHDT and CDR2 is FYEKMQ (reference sequence). The CDR3 is CASSPAVLSADYTDTQYF. DNA for the CDR3: TGTGCCAGCAGCCCTGCGGTCTTGAGCGCAGATTACACAGATACGCAGTATTTT. The whole variable domain, filled in from reference TRBV13 and TRBJ2-3, reads AAGVIQSPRHLIKEKRETATLKCYPIPRHDTVYWYQQGPGQDPQFLISFYEKMQSDKGSIPDRFSAQQFSDYHSELNMSSLELGDSALYFCASSPAVLSADYTDTQYFGPGTRLTVL.

The chain employs TRBV7-9 and TRBJ2-3, with a weak D call TRBD1 (6 bases). V lost 2 bases and J 4 bases, leaving 10 bases between the germline ends. CDR3 length: 14 residues. The germline V gene encodes CDR1 SEHNR and CDR2 FQNEAQ (reference sequence). The CDR3 spells CASSLTGMADTQYF. CDR3 DNA: TGTGCCAGCAGCTTAACAGGGATGGCAGATACGCAGTATTTT.

V gene TRBV10-3 combines with J gene TRBJ1-2; perhaps TRBD1 as D (5 bases). CDR1 and CDR2 (germline): ENHRY, SYGVKD. V shed 1 base and J shed 4 bases, with 10 bases lying between them. This CDR3 has 14 amino acids. The CDR3 region is CAISELAGPYGYTF. DNA for the CDR3: TGTGCCATCAGTGAGTTGGCAGGGCCCTATGGCTACACCTTC.

This chain joins TRBV7-9 and TRBJ2-1, with TRBD1 as a possible D gene (5 bases). The CDR3 contains 13 residues. Germline V gene sequence: CDR1 SEHNR, CDR2 FQNEAQ (reference sequence). The V and J ends lost 5 bases and 9 bases respectively, with 14 bases between them. The CDR3 nucleotides read TGTGCCAGCAGCCCCGCCGAAGGGGTTGAGCAGTTCTTC. Translation gives CASSPAEGVEQFF.

The V call is TRBV4-2, the J call TRBJ2-1; 14 bases are shared with TRBD2. Germline CDR1 LGHNA, CDR2 YNFKEQ. V shed 0 bases and J 7 bases; nucleotides not matched to a gene: 11. The CDR3 runs 19 residues. The CDR3 DNA sequence: TGTGCCAGCAGCCAAGATGAGAGACTAGCGGGAGGGCCTGGTAATGAGCAGTTCTTC. It is translated as CASSQDERLAGGPGNEQFF.

The chain carries TRBV2 and TRBJ1-2; tentative D call: TRBD1 (6 bases). Trimming pared 6 bases from V and 5 bases from J, leaving 16 bases between. The CDR3 has 14 residues. Germline V gene lookup returns CDR1 SNHLY and CDR2 FYNNEI. CDR3 nucleotide sequence: TGTGCCAGCAGCGCCAGGGGAGAGGTATATGGCTACACCTTC. Translation: CASSARGEVYGYTF. The full variable domain, completed using reference TRBV2 and TRBJ1-2, is EPEVTQTPSHQVTQMGQEVILRCVPISNHLYFYWYRQILGQKVEFLVSFYNNEISEKSEIFDDQFSVERPDGSNFTLKIRSTKLEDSAMYFCASSARGEVYGYTFGSGTRLTVV.

The chain carries TRBV5-1 and TRBJ1-6; D gene ambiguous. CDR3 length: 15 residues. CDR1 is SGHRS, CDR2 YFSETQ, per germline. Trimming pared 1 base from V and 7 bases from J, leaving 12 bases between. The CDR3 is CASSLSPGANSPLHF. Here the CDR3 DNA reads TGCGCCAGCAGCTTGTCGCCAGGCGCGAATTCACCCCTCCACTTT. Together with reference TRBV5-1 and TRBJ1-6, the CDR3 gives the full variable domain: KAGVTQTPRYLIKTRGQQVTLSCSPISGHRSVSWYQQTPGQGLQFLFEYFSETQRNKGNFPGRFSGRQFSNSRSEMNVSTLELGDSALYLCASSLSPGANSPLHFGNGTRLTVT.

The gene calls are TRBV11-3 and TRBJ2-2; the match to TRBD2 covers 8 bases. Germline V gene data show CDR1 as SGHNT and CDR2 as YENEEA. There are 15 residues in the CDR3. The V gene end was trimmed by 3 bases and the J gene end by 6 bases; junction bases not matched to a gene: 6. CDR3 protein: CASSLSGSGPGELFF. CDR3 in DNA: TGTGCCAGCAGCTTGAGCGGGAGCGGACCCGGGGAGCTGTTTTTT.

The chain joins TRBV5-8 to TRBJ2-7; TRBD2 aligns across 7 bases. Per germline, CDR1 SGHTS and CDR2 YDEGEE. The ends lost 8 bases at V and 1 base at J; junction bases unmatched: 9. CDR3 length: 14 amino acids. CDR3 in amino acids: CASARGVMSYEQYF. As DNA, the CDR3 is TGTGCCAGTGCTCGGGGGGTTATGTCCTACGAGCAGTACTTC.

This chain connects TRBV30 to TRBJ1-3; D remains ambiguous. Trimming stripped 4 bases from V and 6 bases from J, with 16 bases between. Per the germline V gene, CDR1 is GTSNPN and CDR2 is SVGIG (reference sequence). CDR3 length: 14 amino acids. For the CDR3, the DNA is TGTGCCTGGAACGAATTAGAGGTGGCAAACACCATATATTTT. Its translation: CAWNELEVANTIYF.

The V call is TRBV28, the J call TRBJ2-1, with D possibly being TRBD1 (5 bases). Trimming removed 6 bases at V and 3 bases at J, with 18 bases between. The germline gives CDR1 MDHEN, CDR2 SYDVKM. CDR3 length equals 16 residues. The CDR3 DNA sequence: TGTGCCAGCAGCCAACCCCAGGGTATAGACTACAATGAGCAGTTCTTC. Protein product: CASSQPQGIDYNEQFF. The whole variable domain, filled in from reference TRBV28 and TRBJ2-1, reads DVKVTQSSRYLVKRTGEKVFLECVQDMDHENMFWYRQDPGLGLRLIYFSYDVKMKEKGDIPEGYSVSREKKERFSLILESASTNQTSMYLCASSQPQGIDYNEQFFGPGTRLTVL.

The J gene is TRBJ2-7, the V gene TRBV27; TRBD1 aligns across 7 bases. The CDR3 contains 14 residues. Germline CDR1 is MNHEY and CDR2 is SMNVEV (reference sequence). Trimming removed 2 bases from V and 2 bases from J; junction bases left unmatched: 3. The chain's CDR3 is CASSLQGQTYEQYF. The CDR3 DNA reads as TGTGCCAGCAGTTTACAGGGACAGACCTACGAGCAGTACTTC.

The chain recombines TRBV5-1 with TRBJ2-6; TRBD1 aligns across 7 bases. Germline trimming cut 4 bases from V and 0 bases from J; bases unmatched to any gene: 4. The germline CDR1 and CDR2 sequences are SGHRS and YFSETQ. The CDR3 spans 16 residues. DNA of the CDR3: TGCGCCAGCAGCCCGGGACAGTACTCTGGGGCCAACGTCCTGACTTTC. Amino acid sequence: CASSPGQYSGANVLTF.

The chain employs TRBV19 and TRBJ2-1, with TRBD1 as a possible D gene (6 bases). Trimming removed 4 bases at V and 9 bases at J, with 13 bases between. The V gene's germline CDR1 is LNHDA and CDR2 SQIVND (reference sequence). The CDR3 runs to 13 residues. The CDR3 loop is CASSRTGSGEQFF. The CDR3 DNA reads as TGTGCCAGTAGTAGAACAGGGTCCGGTGAGCAGTTCTTC.

The J gene is TRBJ1-5, the V gene TRBV4-3; D not certain. V lost 1 base to trimming and J lost 9 bases, with 10 bases between them. Germline CDR1 is LGHNA and CDR2 is YSLEER. The CDR3 is 13 residues long. CDR3 protein: CASSQGWTTPQHF. The DNA for the CDR3 is TGCGCCAGCAGCCAAGGATGGACTACGCCCCAGCATTTT.

The chain is built from TRBV5-1 and TRBJ1-3; D is undetermined. Germline CDR1 and CDR2: SGHRS and YFSETQ. The length of the CDR3 is 15 residues. V lost 5 bases and J lost 2, with 14 bases in between. CDR3 sequence reads: CASSETLAAGNTIYF. CDR3 in DNA: TGCGCCAGCAGTGAGACATTAGCGGCTGGAAACACCATATATTTT. The whole variable domain, remainder taken from reference TRBV5-1 and TRBJ1-3, is KAGVTQTPRYLIKTRGQQVTLSCSPISGHRSVSWYQQTPGQGLQFLFEYFSETQRNKGNFPGRFSGRQFSNSRSEMNVSTLELGDSALYLCASSETLAAGNTIYFGEGSWLTVV.

Here the CDR3 DNA reads TGTGCCAGCAGCCCAAACAGGGGCCGCCCCTACTATGGCTACACCTTC. Amino acids: CASSPNRGRPYYGYTF. The chain recombines TRBV11-2 with TRBJ1-2; 7 bases map to TRBD1. The V and J ends lost 5 bases and 3 bases, in that order; junction bases with no gene match: 12. The CDR3 has 16 amino acids. Looked up from germline, CDR1 is SGHAT and CDR2 is FQNNGV.

V and J are TRBV29-1 and TRBJ2-2, with D possibly matching TRBD1 (7 bases). The germline CDR1 and CDR2 sequences are SQVTM and ANQGSEA. Trimming cost V 4 bases and J 4 bases, with 16 bases left between them. There are 15 residues in the CDR3. In DNA form, the CDR3 reads TGCAGCGTTGTGGGCAGGGGGGATGGCACCGGGGAGCTGTTTTTT. It specifies CSVVGRGDGTGELFF.

In DNA, the CDR3 is TGTGCCAGCAGTGCTTGGACAGTAAACCGAGATACGCAGTATTTT. This codes for CASSAWTVNRDTQYF. The chain couples TRBV6-1 to TRBJ2-3; perhaps TRBD1 as D (6 bases). This CDR3 is 15 amino acids long. The ends were cut back, 4 bases at V and 5 bases at J, with 16 bases in the middle. Per germline, CDR1 MNHNS and CDR2 SASEGT.